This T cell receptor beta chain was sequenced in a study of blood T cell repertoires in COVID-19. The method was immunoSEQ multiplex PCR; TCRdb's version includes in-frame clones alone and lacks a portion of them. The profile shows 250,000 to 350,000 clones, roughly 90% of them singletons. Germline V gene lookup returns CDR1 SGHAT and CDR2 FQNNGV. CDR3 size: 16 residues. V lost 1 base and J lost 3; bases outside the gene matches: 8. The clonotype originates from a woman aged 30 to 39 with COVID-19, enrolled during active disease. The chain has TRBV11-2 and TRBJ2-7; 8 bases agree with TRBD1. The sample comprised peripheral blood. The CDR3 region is CASSLGAGTGYYEQYF. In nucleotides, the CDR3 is TGTGCCAGCAGCTTAGGGGCCGGGACAGGCTACTACGAGCAGTACTTC.